These 18 T cell receptor beta chains originate from one sample sequenced in a study of cytomegalovirus exposure and HLA in healthy donors. Primers for the PCR totalled 60 Vbeta and 13 Jbeta. Profiling relied on immunoSEQ multiplex PCR, and the TCRdb table lists in-frame clones only, not all of them. The repertoire has approximately 160,000 clones, roughly 74% of them found once; the top ten carry more than 4%. The sequencing input was PBMCs. These receptors came from a male donor in good health and CMV-seronegative.

The chain combines TRBV5-1 with TRBJ2-2; the match to TRBD2 covers 8 bases. Looked up from germline, CDR1 is SGHRS and CDR2 is YFSETQ. Trimming cost V 2 bases and J 5 bases; bases outside gene matches: 2. The CDR3 totals 14 residues. CDR3 loop: CASSLLAETGELFF. CDR3 sequence (DNA): TGCGCCAGCAGCTTACTAGCGGAAACCGGGGAGCTGTTTTTT.

This chain connects TRBV4-2 to TRBJ2-7, with 7 bases lining up with TRBD1. Per the germline V gene, CDR1 is LGHNA and CDR2 is YNFKEQ. Trimming removed 1 base from V and 2 bases from J; junction bases left unmatched: 11. The CDR3 is 17 amino acids. This CDR3 reads CASSQAPGTVLPYEQYF. In DNA, the CDR3 is TGTGCCAGCAGCCAAGCTCCCGGGACAGTGTTACCCTACGAGCAGTACTTC.

The chain has TRBV11-2 and TRBJ2-5; 7 nucleotides match TRBD1. With V trimmed by 3 bases and J by 5 bases, 9 bases remained unmatched. Per germline, CDR1 SGHAT and CDR2 FQNNGV. The CDR3 totals 15 residues. CDR3 sequence: CASSFGTATKETQYF. In DNA, the CDR3 is TGTGCCAGCAGCTTCGGGACAGCCACCAAGGAGACCCAGTACTTC.

This chain uses TRBV28 with TRBJ2-7; D is possibly TRBD1 (5 bases). This CDR3 is built from 12 residues. The V gene's germline CDR1 is MDHEN and CDR2 SYDVKM. V gave up 5 bases and J gave up 7 bases, with 12 bases separating them. CDR3 bases: TGTGCCAGCAGTGTCGTTAACAGGGAGCAGTACTTC. This translates into CASSVVNREQYF.

This clone came up a few times. V is TRBV6-1 and J is TRBJ1-1; D is ambiguous. CDR1 and CDR2 from the germline V gene are MNHNS and SASEGT. This CDR3 comprises 12 residues. V gave up 4 bases and J gave up 1 base, with 4 bases separating them. The CDR3: CASSGGNTEAFF. The CDR3 DNA follows: TGTGCCAGCAGTGGAGGGAACACTGAAGCTTTCTTT.

This clone came up a few times. The chain uses TRBV5-3 and TRBJ2-3; no reliable D call. TRBV5-3 falls under the ORF class, with uncertain function. This CDR3 is 11 amino acids long. Trimming removed 4 bases from V and 3 bases from J, with 3 bases in between. CDR3 sequence reads: CARSQTDTQYF. As DNA, the CDR3 is TGTGCCAGAAGCCAAACAGATACGCAGTATTTT.

This clone was counted a single time. The V gene is TRBV15, the J gene TRBJ1-1; D uncertain. Germline CDR1 reads LNHNV; CDR2 reads YYDKDF (reference sequence). This CDR3 comprises 13 residues. Trimming shortened V by 4 bases and J by 2 bases, and 8 bases separated the two germline ends. For the CDR3, the DNA is TGTGCCACCAGCATTTACAGAAACACTGAAGCTTTCTTT. Translation gives CATSIYRNTEAFF.

The chain employs TRBV6-1 and TRBJ2-3; D gene ambiguous. The CDR3 is 14 amino acids. Germline V gives CDR1 MNHNS, CDR2 SASEGT. The ends were cut back, 4 bases at V and 1 base at J, with 9 bases in the middle. The CDR3 region has the DNA TGTGCCAGCAGTGCGCCGCGGCGCACAGATACGCAGTATTTT. Amino acid sequence: CASSAPRRTDTQYF.

The chain couples TRBV5-1 to TRBJ2-1; a weak D match, TRBD1 (6 bases). Germline V CDR1 and CDR2: SGHRS, YFSETQ. V was clipped by 3 bases and J by 2 bases, with 15 bases between them. The CDR3 loop spans 16 amino acids. The CDR3 is CASSYGQPNAYNEQFF. In nucleotides, the CDR3 is TGCGCCAGCAGCTACGGACAGCCAAATGCCTACAATGAGCAGTTCTTC.

V is TRBV5-4 and J is TRBJ2-5; 7 bases are a match to TRBD1. The J segment lost 5 bases and the V segment lost 2 bases, leaving 9 bases of the junction unmatched. CDR3 length equals 15 residues. CDR1 and CDR2 from the germline V gene are SGHNT and YYREEE (reference sequence). CDR3 nucleotides: TGTGCCAGCAGCTTTGAGGGGGCGAGGGGCGAGACCCAGTACTTC. Protein sequence: CASSFEGARGETQYF.

The chain is built from TRBV7-2 and TRBJ1-1; D is ambiguous. The V and J ends lost 6 bases and 3 bases respectively, with 11 bases between them. The CDR3 runs 13 residues. Germline lookup yields CDR1 SGHTA and CDR2 FQGNSA. The CDR3 here is CASRRSADTEAFF. The CDR3, as DNA: TGTGCCAGCAGGCGAAGCGCGGACACTGAAGCTTTCTTT.

The V and J genes are TRBV5-1 and TRBJ2-7, with D possibly matching TRBD1 (6 bases). Germline CDR1 and CDR2: SGHRS and YFSETQ. V was pared by 3 bases and J by 4 bases, with 14 bases between. This CDR3 has 14 amino acids. CDR3: CASSSRDKLYEQYF. The CDR3 DNA follows: TGCGCCAGCAGCTCCCGGGACAAGCTATACGAGCAGTACTTC.

J is TRBJ2-2 and V is TRBV19; TRBD1 agrees at 8 bases. CDR3 length: 14 residues. Germline V gene data show CDR1 as LNHDA and CDR2 as SQIVND (reference sequence). J gave up 6 bases and V 6 bases, and 6 bases lay outside the gene matches. The CDR3 coding sequence is TGTGCCAGTAGGGCCGGACAGGGACCCGGGGAGCTGTTTTTT. It codes for CASRAGQGPGELFF.

This clone showed up just once. J is TRBJ1-5 and V is TRBV4-2; 8 bases are shared with TRBD1. The CDR3 is made up of 18 amino acids. Germline V lookup: CDR1 LGHNA, CDR2 YNFKEQ. V was pared by 3 bases and J by 5 bases, with 15 bases of the junction left unmatched. CDR3 loop: CASSQSPPGTGAYQPQHF. The CDR3 DNA follows: TGTGCCAGCAGCCAGTCCCCGCCCGGGACAGGAGCCTATCAGCCCCAGCATTTT.

The gene calls are TRBV19 and TRBJ2-6; 8 bases align to TRBD2. Trimming took 7 bases from V and 0 from J; bases not matched to a gene: 8. The CDR3 spans 17 residues. CDR1 and CDR2 (germline): LNHDA, SQIVND (reference sequence). The CDR3 DNA reads TGTGCCAGTACGCGGGGGGACACCCTCTCTGGGGCCAACGTCCTGACTTTC. Translation gives CASTRGDTLSGANVLTF.

The gene calls are TRBV18 and TRBJ1-1; D unclear. With 3 bases removed from V and 3 bases from J, the gap between germline ends came to 8 bases. The CDR3 sequence is 13 residues long. Germline V lookup: CDR1 KGHSH, CDR2 LQKENI. CDR3 sequence reads: CASSPISDTEAFF. The CDR3, as DNA: TGTGCCAGCTCACCCATTTCGGACACTGAAGCTTTCTTT.

DNA of the CDR3: TGCGCCAGCAGCCCGCCTGGCGGGGGGTTCTACAATGAGCAGTTCTTC. It translates to CASSPPGGGFYNEQFF. V is TRBV4-1 and J is TRBJ2-1, with 8 bases aligning to TRBD2. There are 16 residues in the CDR3. V shed 4 bases, J shed 3 bases, and the junction held 8 bases outside the gene matches. The germline V gene has CDR1 MGHRA and CDR2 YSYEKL.

This chain uses TRBV18 with TRBJ2-7; 9 bases are a match to TRBD2. The CDR3 runs 15 residues. Germline assignment: CDR1 KGHSH and CDR2 LQKENI. V lost 2 bases, J lost 3 bases, and 5 bases stayed unmatched. CDR3 bases: TGTGCCAGCTCACCAGGGATAGCGGGGGACTACGAGCAGTACTTC. Translating it yields CASSPGIAGDYEQYF.